These 10 T cell receptor beta chains were sequenced from one sample in a study of T cell responses to AZD1222 COVID-19 vaccine. Only in-frame clones appear in the TCRdb table, and some are missing; sequencing was by immunoSEQ multiplex PCR. The sample carries tens of thousands of clones, approximately 85% recorded once. Here the sequenced sample was peripheral blood, taken 28 days after the second AZD1222 dose. The receptors stem from an adult who received the AZD1222 COVID-19 vaccine.

This chain joins TRBV11-2 and TRBJ2-7, with D possibly TRBD2 on 5 matching bases. V dropped 3 bases and J dropped 3 bases, with 15 bases sitting between them. Per germline, CDR1 SGHAT and CDR2 FQNNGV. CDR3 size: 15 residues. This CDR3 reads CASSFMGSGDYEQYF. CDR3 coding DNA: TGTGCCAGCAGCTTCATGGGGTCCGGGGACTACGAGCAGTACTTC.

The gene calls are TRBV28 and TRBJ2-1; D possibly corresponds to TRBD1 (7 bases). V was trimmed by 4 bases and J by 12 bases, leaving 28 bases between them. This CDR3 comprises 17 residues. Germline lookup yields CDR1 MDHEN and CDR2 SYDVKM. The CDR3 is CASSSRGGSTGVTRQFF. The CDR3 region has the DNA TGTGCCAGCAGTTCCCGGGGTGGAAGTACAGGGGTGACTAGGCAGTTCTTC.

In this sample, this clone turned up once. A much larger clone differs by one base, so this may be a read error. The chain recombines TRBV6-5 with TRBJ1-1, with D unresolved. Germline loops: CDR1 MNHEY, CDR2 SVGAGI. CDR3 length: 12 amino acids. The V end lost 2 bases, the J end lost 4 bases, and 5 bases lay between the germline ends. This chain's CDR3 is CASSYGSTEAFF. Written as DNA, the CDR3 is TGTGCCAGCAGTTACGGGAGCACTGAAGCTTTCTTT.

The table lists this clone with many counts. The chain carries TRBV10-2 and TRBJ1-6; 10 positions agree with TRBD1. V dropped 6 bases and J dropped 8; count of bases not matched to a gene: 4. The CDR3 covers 14 residues. Germline CDR1 is WSHSY and CDR2 is SAAADI. The CDR3 DNA follows: TGCGCCAGCAGGACAGGACAGGGGGATTCACCCCTCCACTTT. Its protein product is CASRTGQGDSPLHF.

The chain carries TRBV29-1 and TRBJ2-1; TRBD2 is a possible D gene (7 bases). The CDR3 contains 14 residues. V was shortened by 4 bases and J by 2 bases, with 12 bases between the two germline ends. Germline V CDR1 and CDR2: SQVTM, ANQGSEA. CDR3 DNA: TGCAGCGTTGCGGGGGGCCAGACCTACAATGAGCAGTTCTTC. This encodes CSVAGGQTYNEQFF.

The chain couples TRBV15 to TRBJ1-6; 7 positions match TRBD1. The CDR3 runs to 14 residues. CDR1 and CDR2 (germline): LNHNV, YYDKDF (reference sequence). Trimming cost V 11 bases and J 6 bases; bases outside gene matches: 10. CDR3 region: CAAISGTVNSPLHF. CDR3 DNA sequence: TGTGCCGCGATATCCGGGACAGTTAATTCACCCCTCCACTTT.

V and J are TRBV6-5 and TRBJ2-1; D is possibly TRBD1 or TRBD2 (5 bases each). The germline CDR1 and CDR2 sequences are MNHEY and SVGAGI. This CDR3 contains 13 residues. The V end lost 3 bases, the J end lost 6 bases, and 9 bases lay between the germline ends. This CDR3 reads CASSYSGTNEQFF. The CDR3 DNA reads TGTGCCAGCAGTTATTCAGGGACCAATGAGCAGTTCTTC.

This clone was detected only once. The rearrangement uses TRBV18 and TRBJ2-7; 7 bases are a match to TRBD1. Trimming took 1 base from V and 7 from J; bases not matched to a gene: 4. CDR1 is KGHSH and CDR2 is LQKENI in the germline V gene. The CDR3 is made up of 13 amino acids. The CDR3 region has the DNA TGTGCCAGCTCACCACAACAGGGGTGGGAGCAGTACTTC. Its protein is CASSPQQGWEQYF.

A few counts support this clone. This sequence joins TRBV29-1 and TRBJ1-1; 10 positions agree with TRBD1. The CDR3 has 15 amino acids. V lost 6 bases to trimming and J lost 1 base; unmatched junction nucleotides: 8. Germline V gives CDR1 SQVTM, CDR2 ANQGSEA. This CDR3 is CSVASGQGRNTEAFF. The CDR3 coding sequence is TGCAGCGTGGCCTCGGGACAGGGGAGGAACACTGAAGCTTTCTTT.

The chain employs TRBV18 and TRBJ1-6; D remains ambiguous. Germline V gene sequence: CDR1 KGHSH, CDR2 LQKENI. Trimming cost V 6 bases and J 0 bases, with 18 bases left between them. The CDR3 covers 18 residues. In nucleotides, the CDR3 is TGTGCCAGCTCCCCCCTTGCACCGGGCAGCTCCTATAATTCACCCCTCCACTTT. This translates into CASSPLAPGSSYNSPLHF.